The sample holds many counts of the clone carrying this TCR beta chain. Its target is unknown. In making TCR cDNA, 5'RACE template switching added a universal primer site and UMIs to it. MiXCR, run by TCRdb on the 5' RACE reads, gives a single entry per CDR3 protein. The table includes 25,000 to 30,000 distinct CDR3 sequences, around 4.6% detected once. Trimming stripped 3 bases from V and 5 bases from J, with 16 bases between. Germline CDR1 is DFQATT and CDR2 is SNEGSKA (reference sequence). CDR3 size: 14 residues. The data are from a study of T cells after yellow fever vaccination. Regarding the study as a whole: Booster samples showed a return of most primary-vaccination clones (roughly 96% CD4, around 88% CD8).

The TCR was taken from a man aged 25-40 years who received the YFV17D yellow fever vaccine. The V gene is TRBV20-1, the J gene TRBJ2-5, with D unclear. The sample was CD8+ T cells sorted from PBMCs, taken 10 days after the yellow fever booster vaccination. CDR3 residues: CSASSQGPLETQYF. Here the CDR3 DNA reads TGCAGTGCTAGCTCGCAAGGTCCCCTGGAGACCCAGTACTTC.